This entry features one T cell receptor beta chain sequence. This sample was taken from a study of shared clonotypes between healthy human individuals. Only in-frame clones appear in the TCRdb table, and some are missing; sequencing was by immunoSEQ multiplex PCR. Among under 2,500,000 clones listed, around 95% were seen once. The CDR3 contains 17 residues. The germline V gene has CDR1 MDHEN and CDR2 SYDVKM. V lost 6 bases to trimming and J lost 0 bases, with 15 bases between them. The sample consisted of naive CD4+ T cells sorted from blood. Indicated subset: CD45RA+ positively selected. This receptor was taken from a man between 18 and 35 years old in good health. The chain carries TRBV28 and TRBJ1-6, with D uncertain. The CDR3 reads CASSFPPADSYNSPLHF. The CDR3 DNA reads as TGTGCCAGCAGCTTTCCACCCGCCGACTCCTATAATTCACCCCTCCACTTT.